This T cell receptor beta chain derives from a study of CD8+CD57+ T cells in acquired aplastic anemia. Study background: CD4+ cell libraries from healthy donors averaged about 10.8 million reads. General study results and limits: The study identified twenty-nine CD8+ CDR3 sequences shared by patients and controls.

CDR3 length: 13 residues. Looked up from germline, CDR1 is MNHEY and CDR2 is SVGAGI. Trimming removed 0 bases at V and 11 bases at J, with 11 bases between. CDR3 and TCR beta VDJ profiling relied on genomic DNA as the template. TCRdb re-derived calls from the reads in MiXCR, one entry per CDR3 protein. The sample has about 210,000 distinct CDR3 sequences; around 60% are singletons. To note about this clonotype: Its specificity is not known.

The TCR sequence derives from a human donor in good health. V and J are TRBV6-5 and TRBJ1-5; D not resolved. Sequencing input: sorted CD4+, CD8+, or CD8+CD57+ T cells (not recorded which) from PBMCs. CDR3 sequence (DNA): TGTGCCAGCAGTTACTCAGGCGGTAGAGCCCAGCATTTT. Protein: CASSYSGGRAQHF.